The 23 T cell receptor beta chains listed next were all sequenced from one sample in a study of blood T cell repertoires in COVID-19. Assay used: immunoSEQ multiplex PCR; TCRdb lists only in-frame clones, some missing. The table records approximately 300,000 clones, around 90% of them present only once. The sample taken for sequencing was peripheral blood. The receptors were sampled from a woman aged 25 to 39 with COVID-19, enrolled during active disease.

The chain couples TRBV11-3 to TRBJ2-3; 11 nucleotides line up with TRBD2. The V and J ends lost 3 bases and 4 bases, in that order; junction bases with no gene match: 3. The CDR3 is 15 residues long. Germline V CDR1 and CDR2: SGHNT, YENEEA. The CDR3 DNA sequence: TGTGCCAGCAGCTTTACTAGCGGGAGTGCAGATACGCAGTATTTT. Translated: CASSFTSGSADTQYF. Looking up the rest from reference TRBV11-3 and TRBJ2-3 gives the full variable domain: EAGVVQSPRYKIIEKKQPVAFWCNPISGHNTLYWYLQNLGQGPELLIRYENEEAVDDSQLPKDRFSAERLKGVDSTLKIQPAELGDSAVYLCASSFTSGSADTQYFGPGTRLTVL.

There are a few counts of this clone. The CDR3 loop is CATLRGDTIYF. CDR3 nucleotide sequence: TGTGCCACGTTGCGCGGGGACACCATATATTTT. The chain links TRBV6-5 to TRBJ1-3; D is unclear. The germline V and J ends were trimmed by 10 bases and 8 bases, with 12 bases remaining between them. CDR3 size: 11 residues. Germline values: CDR1 MNHEY, CDR2 SVGAGI.

This clone was detected once. This chain joins TRBV6-5 and TRBJ1-3, with a tentative D call TRBD1 (5 bases). Germline CDR1 MNHEY, CDR2 SVGAGI. The CDR3 length is 15 residues. V lost 5 bases, J lost 0 bases, and 11 bases lay in between. CDR3 sequence: CASSLSDNSGNTIYF. CDR3 nucleotide sequence: TGTGCCAGCAGTCTGTCGGACAACTCTGGAAACACCATATATTTT.

The chain recombines TRBV27 with TRBJ1-2; D not certain. V lost 6 bases and J 1 base, leaving 12 bases between the germline ends. CDR3 length: 14 amino acids. CDR1 is MNHEY, CDR2 SMNVEV, per germline (reference sequence). CDR3 nucleotides: TGTGCCAGCAGGGCCCTGACGGGTAACTATGGCTACACCTTC. As protein: CASRALTGNYGYTF.

The CDR3: CARSCRDRSYEQYF. Written as DNA, the CDR3 is TGTGCCAGAAGCTGCCGGGACAGGTCCTACGAGCAGTACTTC. The rearrangement uses TRBV5-3 and TRBJ2-7, with 8 positions matching TRBD1. TRBV5-3 is treated as an ORF (open reading frame) with a function not yet certain. This CDR3 comprises 14 residues. With 3 bases clipped from V and 1 base from J, the junction kept 3 bases outside the gene matches.

This clone occurred a few times. This sequence joins TRBV28 and TRBJ1-1, with a possible D match to TRBD1 (5 bases). Germline assignment: CDR1 MDHEN and CDR2 SYDVKM. V was cut by 5 bases and J by 1 base, with 11 bases left in between. This CDR3 is built from 14 residues. CDR3 residues: CASSPWTSNTEAFF. The DNA of the CDR3 is TGTGCCAGCAGTCCCTGGACATCGAACACTGAAGCTTTCTTT.

The chain links TRBV19 to TRBJ2-6; tentative D call: TRBD1 (6 bases). Trimming took 3 bases from V and 3 from J, leaving 21 bases between them. Germline V gene data show CDR1 as LNHDA and CDR2 as SQIVND (reference sequence). The CDR3 sequence is 19 residues long. As DNA, the CDR3 is TGTGCCAGTAGTATCTTACAGGGCTGGGTCAGTCGTGGGGCCAACGTCCTGACTTTC. It translates to CASSILQGWVSRGANVLTF.

On this clone: This same CDR3 is encoded by further DNA sequences in the sample. The gene calls are TRBV28 and TRBJ1-5; 8 bases agree with TRBD1. This CDR3 has 14 residues. Germline V gene sequence: CDR1 MDHEN, CDR2 SYDVKM. V shed 4 bases and J 6 bases; nucleotides not matched to a gene: 5. As DNA, the CDR3 is TGTGCCAGCAGTTCCCAGGGGGCGGGTCAGCCCCAGCATTTT. Amino acids: CASSSQGAGQPQHF.

This clone was picked up a small number of times. Within the sample, other DNA sequences also encode this same CDR3. J is TRBJ1-2 and V is TRBV7-9, with TRBD1 matching over 9 bases. J gave up 5 bases and V 5 bases, and 6 bases lay outside the gene matches. Germline CDR1 reads SEHNR; CDR2 reads FQNEAQ (reference sequence). CDR3 length: 14 residues. CDR3 residues: CASSRLGQGYGYTF. In DNA, the CDR3 is TGTGCCAGCAGCCGCCTGGGACAGGGTTATGGCTACACCTTC.

V is TRBV7-8 and J is TRBJ2-7; 11 nucleotides agree with TRBD2. The CDR3 is 15 amino acids. V shed 1 base and J 7 bases; nucleotides not matched to a gene: 6. The germline CDR1 and CDR2 sequences are SGHVS and FQNEAQ. DNA for the CDR3: TGTGCCAGCAGCTTAGTGGCTAGCGGGAGGCGGGAGCAGTACTTC. Translating gives CASSLVASGRREQYF.

A word on this clone: The same CDR3 can be traced to other DNA sequences in this sample. The V call is TRBV9, the J call TRBJ2-3; TRBD2 matches at 9 bases. CDR1 and CDR2 (germline): SGDLS, YYNGEE. The V and J ends lost 2 bases and 4 bases, in that order; junction bases with no gene match: 2. This CDR3 is 14 amino acids long. The CDR3 loop is CASSVAGGADTQYF. The CDR3 nucleotides are TGTGCCAGCAGCGTGGCGGGAGGGGCAGATACGCAGTATTTT.

This sequence joins TRBV29-1 and TRBJ1-1, with TRBD1 matching 7 bases. The CDR3 has 14 residues. Germline CDR1 SQVTM, CDR2 ANQGSEA. J was trimmed by 2 bases and V by 4 bases; bases with no gene match: 7. CDR3 coding DNA: TGCAGCGTTGGAACTCGAGGGGGCAACACTGAAGCTTTCTTT. The encoded protein is CSVGTRGGNTEAFF.

The chain joins TRBV9 to TRBJ2-5, with TRBD2 matching 8 bases. The trim removed 4 bases at V and 4 bases at J, leaving 6 bases unmatched. The CDR3 is 14 amino acids. Per germline, CDR1 SGDLS and CDR2 YYNGEE. The chain's CDR3 is CASSSSGSGETQYF. Written as DNA, the CDR3 is TGTGCCAGCAGCTCCAGCGGGAGCGGAGAGACCCAGTACTTC.

The J gene is TRBJ1-1, the V gene TRBV5-1, with TRBD1 identical over 7 bases. With 4 bases clipped from V and 4 bases from J, the junction kept 7 bases outside the gene matches. The germline V gene encodes CDR1 SGHRS and CDR2 YFSETQ. CDR3 length: 14 amino acids. The CDR3 region is CASSRTGVGTEAFF. The CDR3 coding sequence is TGCGCCAGCAGCCGAACAGGGGTCGGCACTGAAGCTTTCTTT.

Only one count was recorded for this clone. V usage is TRBV6-5 and J usage is TRBJ1-3; D perhaps matches TRBD1 (5 bases). Germline lookup yields CDR1 MNHEY and CDR2 SVGAGI. The CDR3 is made up of 14 amino acids. V lost 2 bases to trimming and J lost 4 bases, with 9 bases between them. CDR3 sequence reads: CASSYGGSGNTIYF. The CDR3 DNA sequence: TGTGCCAGCAGTTACGGGGGGTCCGGAAACACCATATATTTT.

The chain carries TRBV5-1 and TRBJ1-3; D ambiguous. V was trimmed by 0 bases and J by 6 bases, leaving 7 bases between them. The CDR3 loop spans 13 amino acids. Germline-derived CDR1 and CDR2 are SGHRS and YFSETQ. The CDR3: CASSLDNQNTIYF. DNA of the CDR3: TGCGCCAGCAGCTTGGACAACCAAAACACCATATATTTT.

The chain uses TRBV3-1 (or the pseudogene TRBV3-2) and TRBJ2-1; 8 positions match TRBD2. The germline CDR1 and CDR2 sequences are LGHDT and YNNKEL (reference sequence). The V segment lost 4 bases and the J segment 2 bases; nucleotides outside the gene matches: 7. The CDR3 is 16 residues long. The CDR3 reads CASSPNPGLAYNEQFF. CDR3 nucleotides: TGTGCCAGCAGCCCCAACCCGGGACTAGCCTACAATGAGCAGTTCTTC.

V is TRBV12-3 or TRBV12-4 and J is TRBJ1-2; D is possibly TRBD1 (6 bases). The V end was cut by 5 bases, the J end by 0 bases, with 7 bases between. The CDR3 runs to 13 residues. In nucleotides, the CDR3 is TGTGCCAGCAGTCGGACAGCTAACTATGGCTACACCTTC. Translating it yields CASSRTANYGYTF.

The chain couples TRBV9 to TRBJ2-7; 9 bases map to TRBD1. Germline CDR1 reads SGDLS; CDR2 reads YYNGEE. The CDR3 consists of 14 residues. Germline trimming cut 0 bases from V and 5 bases from J; bases unmatched to any gene: 3. The CDR3 sequence is CASSVAGQGHEQYF. The CDR3 region has the DNA TGTGCCAGCAGCGTAGCGGGACAGGGTCACGAGCAGTACTTC. The full variable domain, with the rest looked up from reference TRBV9 and TRBJ2-7, is DSGVTQTPKHLITATGQRVTLRCSPRSGDLSVYWYQQSLDQGLQFLIQYYNGEERAKGNILERFSAQQFPDLHSELNLSSLELGDSALYFCASSVAGQGHEQYFGPGTRLTVT.

V gene TRBV29-1 combines with J gene TRBJ2-1, with TRBD2 matching 13 bases. The CDR3 is made up of 16 amino acids. After removal of 7 bases from V and 0 bases from J, the junction contained 6 bases not matched to a gene. Germline V lookup: CDR1 SQVTM, CDR2 ANQGSEA. The CDR3 DNA is TGCAGCGCAAGGACTAGCGGGAGAGACTCCTACAATGAGCAGTTCTTC. Residues: CSARTSGRDSYNEQFF.

For this clone: A junction boundary mismatches the germline segment, possibly from a read error. The chain has TRBV7-7 and TRBJ2-2, with D tentatively TRBD1 (6 bases). The CDR3 runs 14 residues. CDR1 and CDR2 (germline): SSHAT, FNYEAQ (reference sequence). Here the CDR3 reads CASSLVSGAGELFF. CDR3 coding DNA: TGTGCTAGCAGTTTAGTCTCAGGGGCCGGGGAGCTGTTTTTT. The entire variable domain, with the rest obtained from reference TRBV7-7 and TRBJ2-2, is as follows: GAGVSQSPRYKVTKRGQDVTLRCDPISSHATLYWYQQALGQGPEFLTYFNYEAQPDKSGLPSDRFSAERPEGSISTLTIQRTEQRDSAMYRCASSLVSGAGELFFGEGSRLTVL.

The genes are TRBV28 and TRBJ1-3, with 11 nucleotides matching TRBD1. The germline V gene encodes CDR1 MDHEN and CDR2 SYDVKM. The ends lost 5 bases at V and 4 bases at J; junction bases unmatched: 4. CDR3 length: 15 residues. The CDR3 DNA sequence: TGTGCCAGCAGTCGGGACAGGGGGTGGGGAAACACCATATATTTT. Protein product: CASSRDRGWGNTIYF. The entire variable domain, with the rest obtained from reference TRBV28 and TRBJ1-3, is as follows: DVKVTQSSRYLVKRTGEKVFLECVQDMDHENMFWYRQDPGLGLRLIYFSYDVKMKEKGDIPEGYSVSREKKERFSLILESASTNQTSMYLCASSRDRGWGNTIYFGEGSWLTVV.

V usage is TRBV13 and J usage is TRBJ2-7; 8 nucleotides match TRBD2. Per germline, CDR1 PRHDT and CDR2 FYEKMQ (reference sequence). The CDR3 contains 15 residues. The V segment lost 3 bases and the J segment 2 bases; nucleotides outside the gene matches: 6. CDR3 coding DNA: TGTGCCAGCAGCTTCGCAGCGGGGGACCCCTACGAGCAGTACTTC. Its protein is CASSFAAGDPYEQYF. The full variable domain, in which reference TRBV13 and TRBJ2-7 provide the parts outside the CDR3, is AAGVIQSPRHLIKEKRETATLKCYPIPRHDTVYWYQQGPGQDPQFLISFYEKMQSDKGSIPDRFSAQQFSDYHSELNMSSLELGDSALYFCASSFAAGDPYEQYFGPGTRLTVT.